What follows are 15 T cell receptor beta chains derived from one specimen sequenced in a study of cytomegalovirus exposure and HLA in healthy donors. 13 Jbeta primers and 60 Vbeta primers were used for the PCR. The method was immunoSEQ multiplex PCR; TCRdb's version includes in-frame clones alone and lacks a portion of them. The profile shows about 93,000 clones, around 74% of them singletons. The specimen sequenced was PBMCs. The receptor set was obtained from a boy between 10 and 17 years old in good health and CMV-seronegative.

V usage is TRBV10-3 and J usage is TRBJ1-2, with 8 positions matching TRBD1. The CDR3 is 15 amino acids. The germline V gene has CDR1 ENHRY and CDR2 SYGVKD. J lost 8 bases, V lost 4 bases, and 12 bases had no gene match. In DNA, the CDR3 is TGTGCCATCAGTGCTCCTCTGGACAGGGCGCACGGCTACACCTTC. Its translation is CAISAPLDRAHGYTF.

This clone was detected only a few times. V is TRBV25-1 and J is TRBJ2-7; D is possibly TRBD2 (5 bases). The CDR3 loop spans 11 amino acids. The V end lost 5 bases, the J end lost 6 bases, and 8 bases lay between the germline ends. Germline V lookup: CDR1 MGHDK, CDR2 SYGVNS. CDR3 amino acids: CASSLGVEQYF. Written as DNA, the CDR3 is TGTGCCAGCAGTCTCGGGGTCGAGCAGTACTTC.

The chain recombines TRBV6-6 with TRBJ2-5; a weak D match, TRBD2 (7 bases). From germline, CDR1 is MNHNY and CDR2 SVGAGI (reference sequence). The length of the CDR3 is 12 residues. V was trimmed by 7 bases and J by 5 bases, leaving 11 bases between them. The DNA of the CDR3 is TGTGCCAGCAATGGGGGGGCGGAGACCCAGTACTTC. It is translated as CASNGGAETQYF.

The chain employs TRBV7-2 and TRBJ2-5, with 7 nucleotides matching TRBD1. J was trimmed by 1 base and V by 6 bases; bases with no gene match: 5. The CDR3 is 14 amino acids. Germline V gene lookup returns CDR1 SGHTA and CDR2 FQGNSA. The CDR3 sequence is CASRDRVGQETQYF. DNA of the CDR3: TGTGCCAGCAGAGACAGGGTGGGCCAAGAGACCCAGTACTTC. Combining the CDR3 with reference TRBV7-2 and TRBJ2-5 gives the whole variable domain GAGVSQSPSNKVTEKGKDVELRCDPISGHTALYWYRQSLGQGLEFLIYFQGNSAPDKSGLPSDRFSAERTGGSVSTLTIQRTQQEDSAVYLCASRDRVGQETQYFGPGTRLLVL.

The V and J genes are TRBV5-1 and TRBJ2-7, with D tentatively TRBD2 (6 bases). Trimming stripped 0 bases from V and 7 bases from J, with 8 bases between. Germline V CDR1 and CDR2: SGHRS, YFSETQ. This CDR3 is 12 amino acids long. CDR3 bases: TGCGCCAGCAGCTTGGTGGAGGGAGAGCAGTACTTC. Its protein product is CASSLVEGEQYF.

This clone was picked up one time. This chain connects TRBV25-1 to TRBJ1-2, with no clear D. CDR1 MGHDK and CDR2 SYGVNS come from the germline V gene. There are 12 residues in the CDR3. V gave up 4 bases and J gave up 1 base, with 4 bases separating them. The CDR3 protein is CASSGLNYGYTF. For the CDR3, the DNA is TGTGCCAGCAGTGGACTTAACTATGGCTACACCTTC.

The chain links TRBV30 to TRBJ1-3; no reliable D call. The germline CDR1 and CDR2 sequences are GTSNPN and SVGIG (reference sequence). The CDR3 loop spans 10 amino acids. Trimming took off 3 bases at V and 14 bases at J, with 11 bases between the two ends. Written as DNA, the CDR3 is TGTGCCTGGAGGAACCGGGGTCTATATTTT. Its translation is CAWRNRGLYF. The full variable domain, its missing parts supplied by reference TRBV30 and TRBJ1-3, is SQTIHQWPATLVQPVGSPLSLECTVEGTSNPNLYWYRQAAGRGLQLLFYSVGIGQISSEVPQNLSASRPQDRQFILSSKKLLLSDSGFYLCAWRNRGLYFGEGSWLTVV.

CDR3 DNA: TGTGCCAGCAGCTCGACACAAGAGACCCAGTACTTC. Protein product: CASSSTQETQYF. The chain has TRBV7-9 and TRBJ2-5; no reliable D call. CDR1 and CDR2 (germline): SEHNR, FQNEAQ (reference sequence). V lost 4 bases, J lost 2 bases, and 5 bases lay in between. CDR3 length equals 12 residues.

The V gene is TRBV28, the J gene TRBJ1-6; TRBD1 is a possible D gene (5 bases). V lost 3 bases to trimming and J lost 10 bases, with 16 bases between them. Germline assignment: CDR1 MDHEN and CDR2 SYDVKM. The CDR3 is 15 residues long. This CDR3 is CASSFSGRAVSPLHF. CDR3 nucleotides: TGTGCCAGCAGTTTCTCGGGCAGGGCGGTCTCACCCCTCCACTTT.

V is TRBV29-1 and J is TRBJ2-4; D is possibly TRBD2 (6 bases). V was cut by 7 bases and J by 1 base, with 17 bases left in between. Germline CDR1 and CDR2: SQVTM and ANQGSEA. The CDR3 contains 15 residues. The CDR3 loop is CSASKVGGAKNIQYF. The CDR3 bases are TGCAGCGCCTCGAAGGTTGGGGGGGCCAAAAACATTCAGTACTTC.

The chain uses TRBV7-3 and TRBJ1-2; TRBD1 matches 9 bases. This CDR3 is built from 14 residues. Germline loops: CDR1 SGHTA, CDR2 FQGTGA. The V gene end was trimmed by 0 bases and the J gene end by 8 bases; junction bases not matched to a gene: 4. CDR3 residues: CASSLTQGASGYTF. In nucleotides, the CDR3 is TGTGCCAGCAGCTTAACACAGGGGGCGAGCGGCTACACCTTC. Full variable domain (remainder filled in from reference TRBV7-3 and TRBJ1-2): GAGVSQTPSNKVTEKGKYVELRCDPISGHTALYWYRQSLGQGPEFLIYFQGTGAADDSGLPNDRFFAVRPEGSVSTLKIQRTERGDSAVYLCASSLTQGASGYTFGSGTRLTVV.

The chain carries TRBV6-6 and TRBJ2-3; TRBD2 aligns across 9 bases. With 6 bases clipped from V and 4 bases from J, the junction kept 8 bases outside the gene matches. CDR1 is MNHNY and CDR2 is SVGAGI in the germline V gene (reference sequence). The CDR3 is 15 residues long. Written as DNA, the CDR3 is TGTGCCAGCAGGTCCGGGACTAGCAATGCAGATACGCAGTATTTT. As protein: CASRSGTSNADTQYF.

The chain couples TRBV28 to TRBJ1-5; the match to TRBD1 covers 10 bases. The CDR3 loop spans 14 amino acids. Germline V lookup: CDR1 MDHEN, CDR2 SYDVKM. The V segment lost 6 bases and the J segment 7 bases; nucleotides outside the gene matches: 6. CDR3 sequence: CASRGQGSRQPQHF. In DNA, the CDR3 is TGTGCCAGCAGGGGACAGGGGAGTCGGCAGCCCCAGCATTTT.

In this sample, this clone turned up a few times. This sequence joins TRBV29-1 and TRBJ2-7; 8 bases are shared with TRBD1. Germline V gene data show CDR1 as SQVTM and CDR2 as ANQGSEA. The CDR3 length is 14 residues. The V segment lost 0 bases and the J segment 5 bases; nucleotides outside the gene matches: 6. The CDR3 loop is CSVEDHTGGDEQYF. CDR3 nucleotide sequence: TGCAGCGTTGAAGATCACACAGGGGGTGACGAGCAGTACTTC.

This chain uses TRBV30 with TRBJ1-1; 7 bases map to TRBD1. Germline V lookup: CDR1 GTSNPN, CDR2 SVGIG (reference sequence). The CDR3 loop spans 13 amino acids. V was clipped by 7 bases and J by 5 bases; unmatched bases: 10. The CDR3 bases are TGTGCCTTGGATAGACAGGGCGGAACTGAAGCTTTCTTT. It specifies CALDRQGGTEAFF.